This T cell receptor beta chain was recovered during a study of lymphopenia after photon versus proton radiotherapy. Some clones are missing from TCRdb's copy, which holds only in-frame ones; the method was immunoSEQ multiplex PCR. The table includes some 70,000 clones, 80% to 90% detected once. Details on this clone: What it recognizes is unknown.

Study-level points and caveats: Post-nadir diversity loss with photons came from oligoclonal expansion, particularly CD8+ Temra cells. Proton therapy kept repertoires fairly stable, unlike photons, which gained effector/memory cells.

The germline V gene encodes CDR1 MDHEN and CDR2 SYDVKM. V was trimmed by 6 bases and J by 0 bases, leaving 3 bases between them. CDR3 length: 13 amino acids. Sequencing used peripheral blood, obtained from a patient treated with proton-based radiotherapy. The J gene is TRBJ2-6, the V gene TRBV28; D is undetermined. This clonotype was sampled from a man older than 75 with esophageal cancer. The CDR3 sequence is CASRLSGANVLTF. The DNA of the CDR3 is TGTGCCAGCAGACTCTCTGGGGCCAACGTCCTGACTTTC.